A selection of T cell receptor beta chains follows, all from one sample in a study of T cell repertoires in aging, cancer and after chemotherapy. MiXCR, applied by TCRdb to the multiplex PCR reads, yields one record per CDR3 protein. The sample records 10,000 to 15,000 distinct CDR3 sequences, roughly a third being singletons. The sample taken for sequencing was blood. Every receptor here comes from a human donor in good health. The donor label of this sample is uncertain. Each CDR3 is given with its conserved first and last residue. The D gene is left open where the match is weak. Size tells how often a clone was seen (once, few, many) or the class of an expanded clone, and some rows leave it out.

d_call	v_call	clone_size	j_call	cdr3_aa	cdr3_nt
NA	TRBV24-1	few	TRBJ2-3	CATSDGVSSTDTQYF	TGTGCCACCAGTGATGGCGTAAGCTCCACAGATACGCAGTATTTT
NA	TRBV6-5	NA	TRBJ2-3	CASSYVGRTDTQYF	TGTGCCAGCAGTTACGTGGGACGCACAGATACGCAGTATTTT
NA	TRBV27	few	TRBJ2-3	CASSLSGGADTQYF	TGTGCCAGCAGTTTATCGGGCGGAGCGGATACGCAGTATTTT
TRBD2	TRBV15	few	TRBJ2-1	CATSRGTSPAYNEQFF	TGTGCCACCAGCAGGGGGACTAGCCCAGCCTACAATGAGCAGTTCTTC
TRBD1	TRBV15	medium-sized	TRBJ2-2	CATRSGTGATGELFF	TGTGCCACCAGATCCGGGACAGGGGCTACCGGGGAGCTGTTTTTT
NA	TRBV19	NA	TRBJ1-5	CASKRGQYSNQPQHF	TGTGCCAGTAAAAGGGGCCAGTATAGCAATCAGCCCCAGCATTTT
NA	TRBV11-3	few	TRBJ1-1	CASSSQENTEAFF	TGTGCCAGCAGCTCACAGGAGAACACTGAAGCTTTCTTT
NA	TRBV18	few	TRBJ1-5	CASSPGGRQPQHF	TGTGCCAGCTCACCCGGAGGCCGGCAGCCCCAGCATTTT
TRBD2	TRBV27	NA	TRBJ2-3	CASSLNVAGGPSDTQYF	TGTGCCAGCAGTTTAAACGTAGCGGGGGGGCCGTCAGATACGCAGTATTTT
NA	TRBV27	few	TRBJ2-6	CATAGASAGANVLTF	TGTGCCACCGCAGGGGCTTCTGCTGGGGCCAACGTCCTGACTTTC
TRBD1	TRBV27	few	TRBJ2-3	CAISGTGSRDTDTQYF	TGTGCCATATCCGGGACAGGGTCCCGGGACACAGATACGCAGTATTTT
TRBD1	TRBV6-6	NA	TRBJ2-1	CASSPGQGVYNEQFF	TGTGCCAGCAGCCCGGGACAGGGGGTTTACAATGAGCAGTTCTTC
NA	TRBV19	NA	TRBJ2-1	CASSMASGSWGKQFF	TGTGCCAGTAGTATGGCGAGCGGGTCTTGGGGTAAGCAGTTCTTC
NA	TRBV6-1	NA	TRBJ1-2	CASSETDTVSYGYTF	TGTGCCAGCAGTGAAACCGATACTGTTAGCTATGGCTACACCTTC
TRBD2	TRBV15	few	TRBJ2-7	CATSRMAGGPSSEQYF	TGTGCCACCAGCAGAATGGCGGGGGGGCCGAGTAGCGAGCAGTACTTC
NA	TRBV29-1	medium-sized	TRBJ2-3	CSTGWRPTDTQYF	TGCAGCACGGGGTGGCGTCCCACAGATACGCAGTATTTT
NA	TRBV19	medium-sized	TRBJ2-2	CASSTDFPGELFF	TGTGCCAGTAGTACGGACTTCCCCGGGGAGCTGTTTTTT
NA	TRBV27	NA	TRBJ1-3	CASSSLISNTIYF	TGTGCCAGCAGTTCCCTAATTTCGAACACCATATATTTT
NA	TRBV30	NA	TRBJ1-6	CAWRPGNSPLHF	TGTGCCTGGAGACCGGGTAATTCACCCCTCCACTTT
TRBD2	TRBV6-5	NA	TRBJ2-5	CASSPGTSGRGFRETQYF	TGTGCCAGCAGCCCCGGGACTAGCGGGAGGGGATTCCGAGAGACCCAGTACTTC
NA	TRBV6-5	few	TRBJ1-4	CATLKEGVQEKLFF	TGTGCCACCCTAAAGGAAGGGGTCCAGGAAAAACTGTTTTTT
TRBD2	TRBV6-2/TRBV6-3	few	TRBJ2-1	CASSPSRTSYNEQFF	TGTGCCAGCAGCCCTTCCAGGACTAGCTACAATGAGCAGTTCTTC
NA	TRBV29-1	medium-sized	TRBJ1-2	CSGWTANYGYTF	TGCAGCGGATGGACAGCTAACTATGGCTACACCTTC
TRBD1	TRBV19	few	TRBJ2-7	CASSTSRTGGAEQYF	TGTGCCAGTAGTACGTCGCGCACAGGGGGCGCCGAGCAGTACTTC
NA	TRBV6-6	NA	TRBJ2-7	CASKDVISYEQYF	TGTGCCAGCAAGGACGTGATCTCCTACGAGCAGTACTTC
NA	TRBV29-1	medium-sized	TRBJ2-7	CSVEDQGGYEQYF	TGCAGCGTTGAAGACCAGGGAGGTTACGAGCAGTACTTC
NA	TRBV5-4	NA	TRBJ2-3	CASKFAPGDPDTQYF	TGTGCCAGCAAATTCGCGCCCGGGGACCCAGATACGCAGTATTTT
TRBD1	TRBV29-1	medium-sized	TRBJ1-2	CSVYEVDRASYTF	TGCAGCGTTTATGAGGTGGACAGGGCGAGCTACACCTTC
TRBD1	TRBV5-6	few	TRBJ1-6	CASNLQGYSPLHF	TGTGCCAGCAATCTACAGGGGTATTCACCCCTCCACTTT
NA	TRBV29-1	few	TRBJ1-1	CSATINWSSRSAEAFF	TGCAGCGCCACGATTAATTGGAGTTCTCGCTCGGCTGAAGCTTTCTTT
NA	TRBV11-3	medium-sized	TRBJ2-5	CASSLRPGETQYF	TGTGCCAGCAGCTTAAGGCCGGGGGAGACCCAGTACTTC
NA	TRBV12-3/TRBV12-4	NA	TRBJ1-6	CATSFGPSKPLHF	TGTGCCACATCCTTCGGGCCTTCCAAACCCCTCCACTTT
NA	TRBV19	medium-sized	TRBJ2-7	CASSIEAEYYEQYF	TGTGCCAGTAGCATCGAAGCCGAATACTACGAGCAGTACTTC
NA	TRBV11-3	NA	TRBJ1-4	CASSLASNEKLFF	TGTGCCAGCAGCTTAGCCTCGAATGAAAAACTGTTTTTT
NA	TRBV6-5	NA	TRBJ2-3	CASMRGPLADTQYF	TGTGCCAGCATGCGGGGGCCACTAGCAGATACGCAGTATTTT
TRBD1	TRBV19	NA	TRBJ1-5	CASSIGTGANQPQHF	TGTGCCAGTAGTATTGGGACAGGGGCCAATCAGCCCCAGCATTTT
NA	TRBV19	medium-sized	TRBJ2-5	CASSPPGTPKETQYF	TGTGCCAGTAGCCCGCCCGGGACTCCTAAAGAGACCCAGTACTTC
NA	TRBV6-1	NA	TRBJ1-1	CASSDWGNTEAFF	TGTGCCAGCAGTGACTGGGGGAACACTGAAGCTTTCTTT
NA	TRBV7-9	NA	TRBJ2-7	CASSGQYSYEQYF	TGTGCCAGCAGCGGACAGTATTCCTACGAGCAGTACTTC
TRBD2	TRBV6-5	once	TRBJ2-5	CASSYGLAGWGRETQYF	TGTGCCAGCAGCTACGGACTAGCGGGGTGGGGGCGAGAGACCCAGTACTTC
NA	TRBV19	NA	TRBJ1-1	CASSMSQANTEAFF	TGTGCCAGTAGTATGAGCCAGGCGAACACTGAAGCTTTCTTT
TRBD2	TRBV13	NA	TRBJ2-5	CASSSDSGGGETQYF	TGTGCCAGCAGCTCTGATAGCGGGGGGGGGGAGACCCAGTACTTC
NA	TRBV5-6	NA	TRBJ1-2	CASSLGNYGYTF	TGTGCCAGCAGCCTGGGGAACTATGGCTACACCTTC
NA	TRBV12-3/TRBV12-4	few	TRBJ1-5	CASGSGSNQPQHF	TGTGCCAGCGGTTCGGGGAGCAATCAGCCCCAGCATTTT
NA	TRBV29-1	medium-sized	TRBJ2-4	CSVGTVLAKNIQYF	TGCAGCGTTGGTACAGTCCTAGCCAAAAACATTCAGTACTTC
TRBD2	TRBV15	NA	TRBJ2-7	CATSRNLRGSGEQYF	TGTGCCACCAGCAGAAATCTACGCGGGAGTGGGGAGCAGTACTTC
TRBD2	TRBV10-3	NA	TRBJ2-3	CATRGSGATDTQYF	TGTGCCACCAGGGGTAGCGGGGCCACAGATACGCAGTATTTT
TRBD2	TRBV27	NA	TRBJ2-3	CASSLSIPSGTTQYF	TGTGCCAGCAGTTTATCCATCCCTAGCGGTACTACGCAGTATTTT
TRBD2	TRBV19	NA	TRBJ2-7	CASRLAGAGLYEQYF	TGTGCCAGCCGCCTAGCGGGGGCCGGCTTGTACGAGCAGTACTTC
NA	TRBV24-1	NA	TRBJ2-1	CATSDPRMGNNEQFF	TGTGCCACCAGTGACCCACGTATGGGGAACAATGAGCAGTTCTTC
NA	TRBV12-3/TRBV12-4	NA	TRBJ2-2	CASSRAQGMFF	TGTGCCAGCAGCCGGGCTCAGGGGATGTTTTTT
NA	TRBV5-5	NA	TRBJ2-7	CASSLSFDEQYF	TGTGCCAGCAGCCTTAGCTTTGACGAGCAGTACTTC
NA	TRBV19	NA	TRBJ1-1	CASSRPSSTHTEAFF	TGTGCCAGTAGTAGACCGAGCTCCACTCACACTGAAGCTTTCTTT
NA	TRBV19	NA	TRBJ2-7	CASSWGSGSYEQYF	TGTGCCAGTAGTTGGGGGAGTGGGTCCTACGAGCAGTACTTC